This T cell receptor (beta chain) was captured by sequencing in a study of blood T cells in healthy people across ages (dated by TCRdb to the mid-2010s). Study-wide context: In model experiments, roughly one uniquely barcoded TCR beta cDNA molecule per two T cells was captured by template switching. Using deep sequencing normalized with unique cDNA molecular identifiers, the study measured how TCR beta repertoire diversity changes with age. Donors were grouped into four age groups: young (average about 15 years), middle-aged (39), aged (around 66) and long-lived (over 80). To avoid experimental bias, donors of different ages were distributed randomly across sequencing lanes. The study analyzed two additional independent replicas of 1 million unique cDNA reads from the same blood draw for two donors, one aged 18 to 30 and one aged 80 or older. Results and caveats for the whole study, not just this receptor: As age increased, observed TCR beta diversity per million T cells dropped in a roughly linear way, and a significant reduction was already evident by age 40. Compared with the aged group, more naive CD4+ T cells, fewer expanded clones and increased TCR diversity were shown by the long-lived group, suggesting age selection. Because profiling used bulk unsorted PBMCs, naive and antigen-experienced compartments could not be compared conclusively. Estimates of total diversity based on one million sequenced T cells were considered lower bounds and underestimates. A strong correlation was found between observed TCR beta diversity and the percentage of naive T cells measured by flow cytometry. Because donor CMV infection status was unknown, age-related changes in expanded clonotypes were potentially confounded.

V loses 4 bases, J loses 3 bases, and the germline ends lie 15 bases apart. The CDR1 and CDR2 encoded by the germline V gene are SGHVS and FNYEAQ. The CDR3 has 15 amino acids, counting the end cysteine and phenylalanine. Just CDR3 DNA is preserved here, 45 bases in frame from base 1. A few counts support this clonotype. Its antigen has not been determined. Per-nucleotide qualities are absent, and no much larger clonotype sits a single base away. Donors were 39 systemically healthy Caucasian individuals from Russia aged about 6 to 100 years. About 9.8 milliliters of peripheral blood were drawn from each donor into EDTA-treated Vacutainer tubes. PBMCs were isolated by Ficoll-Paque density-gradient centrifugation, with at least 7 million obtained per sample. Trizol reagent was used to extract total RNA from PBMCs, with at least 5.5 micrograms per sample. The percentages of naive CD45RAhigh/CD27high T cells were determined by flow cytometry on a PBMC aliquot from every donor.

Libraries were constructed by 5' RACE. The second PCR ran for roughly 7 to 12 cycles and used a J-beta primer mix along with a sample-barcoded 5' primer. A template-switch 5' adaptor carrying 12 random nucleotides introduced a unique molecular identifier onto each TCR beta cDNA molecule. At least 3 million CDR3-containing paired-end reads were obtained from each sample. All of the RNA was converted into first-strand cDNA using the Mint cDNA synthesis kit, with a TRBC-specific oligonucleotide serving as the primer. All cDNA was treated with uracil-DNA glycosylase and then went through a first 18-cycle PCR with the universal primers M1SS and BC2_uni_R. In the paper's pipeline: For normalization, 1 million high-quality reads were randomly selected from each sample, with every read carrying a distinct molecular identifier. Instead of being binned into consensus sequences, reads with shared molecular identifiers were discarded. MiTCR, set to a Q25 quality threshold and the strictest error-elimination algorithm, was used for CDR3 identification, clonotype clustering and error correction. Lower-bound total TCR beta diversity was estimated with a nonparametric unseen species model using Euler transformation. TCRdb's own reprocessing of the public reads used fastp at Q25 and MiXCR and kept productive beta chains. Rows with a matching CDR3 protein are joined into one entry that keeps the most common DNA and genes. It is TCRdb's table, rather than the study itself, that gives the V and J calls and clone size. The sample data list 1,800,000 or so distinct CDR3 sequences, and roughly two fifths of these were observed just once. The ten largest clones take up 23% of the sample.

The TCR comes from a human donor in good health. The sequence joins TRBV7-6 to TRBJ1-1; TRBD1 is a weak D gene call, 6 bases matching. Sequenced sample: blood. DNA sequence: TGTGCCAGCAGCTCGGGTACAGGGTTTTACACTGAAGCTTTCTTT. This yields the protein CASSSGTGFYTEAFF. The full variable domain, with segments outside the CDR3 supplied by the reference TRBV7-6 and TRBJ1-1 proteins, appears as GAGVSQSPRYKVTKRGQDVALRCDPISGHVSLYWYRQALGQGPEFLTYFNYEAQQDKSGLPNDRFSAERPEGSISTLTIQRTEQRDSAMYRCASSSGTGFYTEAFFGQGTRLTVV.